This TCR beta chain was recorded in a study of immune heterogeneity within non-small cell lung tumors. In the study overall: The composition of the tumors was a few squamous cell carcinomas, 10 non-squamous carcinomas and 1 not otherwise specified.

Broader study findings: Although only moderate, the correlation of local T-cell clonality with local tumor mutational burden was significant (R 0.3 to 0.4).

In a multiplex PCR, 32 V and 13 J primers amplified TCR beta CDR3. TCRdb used MiXCR to reprocess the multiplex PCR reads, holding one entry per CDR3 protein. The sample includes about 2,000 distinct CDR3 sequences, about a quarter of them seen just once. This clonotype is deemed medium-sized (0.01 to 0.1%). The antigen is unknown. The J segment lost 2 bases and the V segment lost 3 bases, leaving 1 base of the junction unmatched. The CDR3 is 14 residues long. Germline CDR1 and CDR2: LNHDA and SQIVND (reference sequence). Bulk tumor genomic DNA, approximately 560 ng per sample, was the template. During surgery, several far-apart biopsies were obtained from every primary tumor. Enrolled individuals presented with untreated, newly diagnosed non-small cell lung cancer and received curative surgery.

This TCR derives from an older woman with non-small cell lung cancer. The gene calls are TRBV19 and TRBJ1-2; TRBD1 matches 9 bases. Material: lung tumor tissue. CDR3 DNA sequence: TGTGCCAGTAGTATCGGGACAGGGAACTATGGCTACACCTTC. Translated: CASSIGTGNYGYTF.